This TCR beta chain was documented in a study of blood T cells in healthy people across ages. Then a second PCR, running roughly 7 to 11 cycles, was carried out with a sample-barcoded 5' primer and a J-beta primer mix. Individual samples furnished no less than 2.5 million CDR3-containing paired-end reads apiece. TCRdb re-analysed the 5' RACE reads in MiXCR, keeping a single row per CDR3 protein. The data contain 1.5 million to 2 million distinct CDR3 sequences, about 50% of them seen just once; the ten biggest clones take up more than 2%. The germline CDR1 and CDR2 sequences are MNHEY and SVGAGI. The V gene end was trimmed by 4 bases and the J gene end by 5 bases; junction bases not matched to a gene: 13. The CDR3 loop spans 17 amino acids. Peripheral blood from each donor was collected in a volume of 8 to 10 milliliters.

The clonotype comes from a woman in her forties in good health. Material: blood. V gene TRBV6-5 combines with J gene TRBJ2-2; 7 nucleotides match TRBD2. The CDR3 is CASSSPRRDYRTGELFF. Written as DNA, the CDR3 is TGTGCCAGCAGTTCCCCCAGGCGGGACTACAGGACCGGGGAGCTGTTTTTT.